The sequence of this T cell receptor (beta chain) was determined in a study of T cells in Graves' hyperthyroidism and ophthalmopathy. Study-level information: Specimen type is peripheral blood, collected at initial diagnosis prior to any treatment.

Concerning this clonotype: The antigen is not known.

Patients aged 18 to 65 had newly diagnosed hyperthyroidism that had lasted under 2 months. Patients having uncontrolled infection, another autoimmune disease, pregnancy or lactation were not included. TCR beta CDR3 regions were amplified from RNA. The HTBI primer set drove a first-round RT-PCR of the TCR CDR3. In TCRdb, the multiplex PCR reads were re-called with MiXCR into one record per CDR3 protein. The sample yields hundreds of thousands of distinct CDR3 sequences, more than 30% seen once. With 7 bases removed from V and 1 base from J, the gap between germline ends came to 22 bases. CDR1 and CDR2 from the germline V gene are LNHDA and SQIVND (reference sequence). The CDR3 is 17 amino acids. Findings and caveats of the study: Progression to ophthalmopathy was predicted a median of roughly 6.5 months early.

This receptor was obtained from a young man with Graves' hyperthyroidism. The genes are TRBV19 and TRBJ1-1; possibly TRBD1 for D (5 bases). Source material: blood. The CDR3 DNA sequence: TGTGCCAGTACCCCTAGGGGTAGGGGACGGTGGAACACTGAAGCTTTCTTT. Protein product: CASTPRGRGRWNTEAFF.